The next 17 T cell receptor beta chains were all read from a single sample in a study of OX40 agonist ivuxolimab in advanced cancers. The library relied on the immunoSEQ multiplex PCR assay. This is the immuneACCESS table as TCRdb keeps it, with only in-frame sequences that have V and J called. A part of the clones is gone; compared with another copy, unresolved V genes explain less than half, and the rest is unexplained. The sample table lists 30,000 to 45,000 clones, 88% of them with a count of one. 4% of the sample belongs to the ten largest clones. Sequenced material: CD4+ or CD8+ T cells sorted from blood, taken in a trial of the OX40 agonist ivuxolimab. Receptor source: an adult with an advanced solid tumor such as melanoma, head and neck, liver or kidney cancer.

The V and J genes are TRBV6-1 and TRBJ2-3; 9 bases line up with TRBD1. CDR1 MNHNS and CDR2 SASEGT come from the germline V gene. The CDR3 is made up of 15 amino acids. The J segment lost 6 bases and the V segment lost 8 bases, leaving 12 bases of the junction unmatched. The CDR3 nucleotides are TGTGCCAGCGGCCGGGACAGGGTCATCAGGGATACGCAGTATTTT. This sequence encodes CASGRDRVIRDTQYF.

In DNA, the CDR3 is TGCGCCAGCAGCATGGGACAGGGATATAACTATGGCTACACCTTC. Protein product: CASSMGQGYNYGYTF. V usage is TRBV5-1 and J usage is TRBJ1-2; 9 bases line up with TRBD1. V was clipped by 4 bases and J by 1 base; unmatched bases: 5. The V gene's germline CDR1 is SGHRS and CDR2 YFSETQ. The CDR3 loop spans 15 amino acids.

The V gene is TRBV5-6, the J gene TRBJ2-3, with 9 positions matching TRBD1. Germline V gene data show CDR1 as SGHDT and CDR2 as YYEEEE. With 4 bases clipped from V and 4 bases from J, the junction kept 4 bases outside the gene matches. CDR3 length: 14 amino acids. This CDR3 reads CASSLRTGADTQYF. The CDR3 DNA reads TGTGCCAGCAGCCTAAGGACAGGGGCAGATACGCAGTATTTT.

This clone showed up just once. This chain connects TRBV2 to TRBJ2-5; no firm D call. Germline V gene lookup returns CDR1 SNHLY and CDR2 FYNNEI. V lost 5 bases and J lost 5, with 6 bases in between. The CDR3 loop spans 11 amino acids. The CDR3 DNA reads TGTGCCAGCAGTATGTGGGAGACCCAGTACTTC. This translates into CASSMWETQYF.

The rearrangement joins TRBV30 to TRBJ2-4; TRBD1 aligns across 7 bases. Germline CDR1 is GTSNPN and CDR2 is SVGIG (reference sequence). The ends lost 3 bases at V and 6 bases at J; junction bases unmatched: 2. This CDR3 is built from 12 residues. In nucleotides, the CDR3 is TGTGCCTGGAGAGCAGGGGGAAACATTCAGTACTTC. Translating it yields CAWRAGGNIQYF.

The CDR3 sequence: CASSSSFYEQYF. CDR3 DNA sequence: TGTGCCAGCAGTTCCTCCTTCTACGAGCAGTACTTC. The J gene is TRBJ2-5, the V gene TRBV28; D gene ambiguous. The DNA end favors TRBJ2-7, so the J call may be wrong. CDR3 length equals 12 residues. CDR1 is MDHEN, CDR2 SYDVKM, per germline.

A word on this clone: No conserved phenylalanine or tryptophan ends this CDR3, so it is likely a read error. This chain uses TRBV6-1 with TRBJ1-1, with D possibly being TRBD1 (6 bases). This CDR3 comprises 14 residues. CDR1 is MNHNS and CDR2 is SASEGT in the germline V gene. Trimming took 6 bases from V and 4 from J, leaving 15 bases between them. The CDR3 is CASSTQGGGTEAFL. CDR3 bases: TGTGCCAGCAGCACACAGGGCGGGGGCACTGAAGCTTTCCTT.

In DNA form, the CDR3 reads TGTGCCAGCAGCCTTAGAGCCCCCTGGACTAGCGGTAAAAACATTCAGTACTTC. Translated, it gives CASSLRAPWTSGKNIQYF. The chain recombines TRBV11-1 with TRBJ2-4, with 10 nucleotides matching TRBD2. V dropped 5 bases and J dropped 4; count of bases not matched to a gene: 14. The CDR3 contains 18 residues. In germline, CDR1 is SGHAT, CDR2 FQDESV (reference sequence).

The rearrangement joins TRBV25-1 to TRBJ2-4, with TRBD2 matching over 8 bases. Losses at the gene ends were 7 bases for V and 0 bases for J; bases not matched to a gene: 11. CDR3 length equals 17 residues. Per germline, CDR1 MGHDK and CDR2 SYGVNS. The CDR3 spells CASTPTGGGPAKNIQYF. The CDR3 DNA sequence: TGTGCCAGCACCCCCACGGGGGGGGGCCCAGCCAAAAACATTCAGTACTTC.

The chain uses TRBV18 and TRBJ1-6; TRBD1 might be the D (6 bases). Trimming removed 0 bases at V and 1 base at J, with 16 bases between. This CDR3 is built from 19 residues. Germline V gene data show CDR1 as KGHSH and CDR2 as LQKENI. CDR3 in DNA: TGTGCCAGCTCACCACCGCTCAGGGGTGGGAGTTCCTATAATTCACCCCTCCACTTT. It encodes CASSPPLRGGSSYNSPLHF.

The chain combines TRBV28 with TRBJ1-2, with D uncertain. Germline CDR1 reads MDHEN; CDR2 reads SYDVKM. There are 16 residues in the CDR3. The ends were cut back, 1 base at V and 6 bases at J, with 18 bases in the middle. In DNA, the CDR3 is TGTGCCAGCAGTTTATTGAGGCCCGGGTTTAAAGATGGCTACACCTTC. Amino acid sequence: CASSLLRPGFKDGYTF.

This clone turned up a few times. The rearrangement joins TRBV5-1 to TRBJ2-1; D possibly corresponds to TRBD1 (6 bases). Trimming took off 0 bases at V and 5 bases at J, with 9 bases between the two ends. This CDR3 has 14 amino acids. The germline V gene has CDR1 SGHRS and CDR2 YFSETQ. CDR3 in DNA: TGCGCCAGCAGCTTGGGGGACAACCACAATGAGCAGTTCTTC. The encoded protein is CASSLGDNHNEQFF.

The V call is TRBV5-5, the J call TRBJ1-5; a weak D match, TRBD1 (5 bases). The germline V gene has CDR1 SGHKS and CDR2 YYEKEE (reference sequence). V lost 1 base, J lost 7 bases, and 15 bases lay in between. The CDR3 is 15 residues long. Here the CDR3 reads CASSLSAGSQQPQHF. CDR3 in DNA: TGTGCCAGCAGCTTGAGCGCAGGGTCCCAACAGCCCCAGCATTTT. Using reference TRBV5-5 and TRBJ1-5 for the parts outside the CDR3, the full variable domain is DAGVTQSPTHLIKTRGQQVTLRCSPISGHKSVSWYQQVLGQGPQFIFQYYEKEERGRGNFPDRFSARQFPNYSSELNVNALLLGDSALYLCASSLSAGSQQPQHFGDGTRLSIL.

The chain is built from TRBV15 and TRBJ2-7; D perhaps matches TRBD1 (6 bases). The ends were cut back, 1 base at V and 6 bases at J, with 16 bases in the middle. Per germline, CDR1 LNHNV and CDR2 YYDKDF (reference sequence). This CDR3 has 15 residues. CDR3 residues: CATSRGGGFRGEQYF. In DNA, the CDR3 is TGTGCCACCAGCAGAGGTGGGGGATTCAGGGGCGAGCAGTACTTC.

The V and J genes are TRBV28 and TRBJ1-2, with 8 bases that match TRBD1. Germline trimming cut 6 bases from V and 7 bases from J; bases unmatched to any gene: 10. CDR1 and CDR2 from the germline V gene are MDHEN and SYDVKM. This CDR3 spans 14 amino acids. The CDR3: CASRSGQGAVGYTF. As DNA, the CDR3 is TGTGCCAGCAGGAGTGGACAGGGAGCTGTTGGCTACACCTTC.

The rearrangement joins TRBV6-1 to TRBJ1-1, with D uncertain. The CDR3 has 14 amino acids. Germline V gene data show CDR1 as MNHNS and CDR2 as SASEGT. V shed 5 bases and J shed 1 base, with 11 bases lying between them. In DNA, the CDR3 is TGTGCCAGCAGTCCCTTGGGAGGGAACACTGAAGCTTTCTTT. It specifies CASSPLGGNTEAFF.

The chain uses TRBV9 and TRBJ1-2, with a weak D call TRBD1 (5 bases). The CDR3 extends over 15 amino acids. Looked up from germline, CDR1 is SGDLS and CDR2 is YYNGEE. With 0 bases removed from V and 4 bases from J, the gap between germline ends came to 13 bases. CDR3 protein: CASSVAGTRSYGYTF. CDR3 coding DNA: TGTGCCAGCAGCGTAGCCGGGACCAGAAGCTATGGCTACACCTTC.